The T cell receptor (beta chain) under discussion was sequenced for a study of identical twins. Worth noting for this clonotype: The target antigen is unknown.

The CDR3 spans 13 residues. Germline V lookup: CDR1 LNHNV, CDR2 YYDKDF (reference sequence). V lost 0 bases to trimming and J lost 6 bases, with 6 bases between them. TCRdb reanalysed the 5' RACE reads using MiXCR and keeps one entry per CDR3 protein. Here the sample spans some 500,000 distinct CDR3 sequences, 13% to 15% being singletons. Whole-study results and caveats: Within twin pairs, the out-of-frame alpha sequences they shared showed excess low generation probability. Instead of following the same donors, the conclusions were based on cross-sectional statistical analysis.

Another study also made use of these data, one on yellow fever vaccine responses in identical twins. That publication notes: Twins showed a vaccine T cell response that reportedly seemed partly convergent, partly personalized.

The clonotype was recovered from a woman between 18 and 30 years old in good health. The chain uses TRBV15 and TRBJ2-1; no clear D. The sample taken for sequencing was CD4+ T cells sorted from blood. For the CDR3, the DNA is TGTGCCACCAGCAGAGATTATAGCAATGAGCAGTTCTTC. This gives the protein CATSRDYSNEQFF.